The sequence of this T cell receptor (beta chain) was determined in a study of blood T cell repertoires in COVID-19. V dropped 3 bases and J dropped 1 base, with 9 bases sitting between them. CDR1 and CDR2 (germline): SGHVS, FQNEAQ. The CDR3 extends over 14 amino acids. The assay was immunoSEQ multiplex PCR, and TCRdb's table has in-frame clones only and misses some. The sample has 60,000 to 75,000 clones, approximately 89% seen once; the top ten hold approximately 35%. This sequence originates from a woman older than 75 with active or convalescent COVID-19. Sequenced input: peripheral blood. The V gene is TRBV7-8, the J gene TRBJ2-5, with D maybe TRBD1 (6 bases). CDR3 in amino acids: CASSLRTAQETQYF. CDR3 bases: TGTGCCAGCAGCTTGAGGACAGCCCAAGAGACCCAGTACTTC. The variable domain in full, completed from reference TRBV7-8 and TRBJ2-5, reads GAGVSQSPRYKVAKRGQDVALRCDPISGHVSLFWYQQALGQGPEFLTYFQNEAQLDKSGLPSDRFFAERPEGSVSTLKIQRTQQEDSAVYLCASSLRTAQETQYFGPGTRLLVL.